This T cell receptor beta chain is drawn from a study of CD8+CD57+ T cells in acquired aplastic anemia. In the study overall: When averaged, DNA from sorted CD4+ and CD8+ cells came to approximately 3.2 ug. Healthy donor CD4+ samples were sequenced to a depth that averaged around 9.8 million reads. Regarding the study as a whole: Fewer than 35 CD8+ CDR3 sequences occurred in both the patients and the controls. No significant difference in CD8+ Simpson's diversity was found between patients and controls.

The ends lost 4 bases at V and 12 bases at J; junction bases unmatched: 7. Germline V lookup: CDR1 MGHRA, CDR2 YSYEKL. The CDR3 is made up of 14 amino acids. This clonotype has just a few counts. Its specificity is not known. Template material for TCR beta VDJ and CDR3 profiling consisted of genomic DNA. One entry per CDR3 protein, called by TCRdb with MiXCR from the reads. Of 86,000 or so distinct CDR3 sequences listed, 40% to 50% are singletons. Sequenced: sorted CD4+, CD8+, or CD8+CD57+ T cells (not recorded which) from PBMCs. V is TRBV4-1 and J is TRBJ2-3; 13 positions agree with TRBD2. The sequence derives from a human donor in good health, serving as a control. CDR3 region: CASSRTLGLAGQYF. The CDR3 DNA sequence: TGCGCCAGCAGCCGGACCCTGGGACTAGCGGGACAGTATTTT.